The T cell receptor (beta chain) under discussion was sequenced for a study of shared clonotypes between healthy human individuals (dated by TCRdb to 2018 to 2021). Looking at the study overall: The cohort included a few men and two women between 18 and 49 years of age. Between about 0.94 and 8.9 billion PBMCs per donor were obtained by leukapheresis. For each donor, three plates each were used for CD4 naive and CD4 memory, two plates were used for CD8 naive, and one plate was used for CD8 memory. To increase sequencing depth and limit assay-specific biases, different laboratories used diverse techniques to prepare libraries and sequence TCR repertoires. The study deeply sequenced blood TCR repertoires of five healthy adults to estimate repertoire size and the extent of clonotype sharing between individuals.

Using the deep immunoSEQ assay, multiplex PCR amplified TCR CDR3 regions from genomic DNA. Genomic DNA extracted from each cell subset was distributed evenly over all wells of several immunoSEQ 96-well plates, and each plate served as one replicate. For sorted subsets, 200 to 250 ng genomic DNA, equal to tens of thousands of T cell genomes, was loaded into each replicate PCR. Purified libraries were quantified with a Qubit 3.0 fluorometer, sized on a Bioanalyzer 2100, and re-quantified with the KAPA Library Quantification kit. Every immunoSEQ 96-well plate was sequenced on a dedicated single-read 150-cycle Illumina NextSeq 550 flow cell. Concerning the study's data processing: Because the immunoSEQ output included only junctional sequences and no quality scores, the filtering could not be the same as the filtering used for full-length reads. To assign V/J genes and CDR3, sequences were annotated using PyIR, a Python wrapper for IgBLAST v1.9, with IMGT germline references. Reads with weak V/J assignments (E-value above 1e-6), missing CDR3, stop codons, out-of-frame junctions, or ambiguous translated residues were removed. V3J clonotypes were defined as sequences sharing an identical inferred V gene, J gene, and CDR3 amino acid sequence. The percentage overlap between two repertoires was calculated by dividing the number of shared unique clonotypes by the size of the smaller repertoire. Repertoire richness was assessed with RTK rarefaction, the Chao1 estimator, and Recon v2.1 estimates of unobserved clonotypes. For all TCRbeta clonotypes obtained by the gDNA method from several donors, generation probabilities were computed with OLGA. TCRdb retrieved this table from immuneACCESS and kept in-frame rearrangements only. Not all clones are present; in checked studies, unresolved V genes account for under half, and no reason is known for the remainder. The V and J calls and clone size were taken over from that table, and D and trimming were inferred from the DNA. The sample table contains some 1,600,000 clones; only one count was recorded for approximately 98% of them. Roughly 0.42% of the sample is taken by the ten largest.

Healthy HIV-negative adults with no recently reported acute infections or vaccinations were included as donors. Only Caucasian adults living in Nashville, Tennessee, USA were represented among the donors. CD4+ T cells were enriched by magnetic negative selection, after which naive cells were positively selected on CD45RA and the negative fraction was taken as the memory subset. Blood was collected by leukapheresis, and PBMCs were isolated by Ficoll-Histopaque density gradient centrifugation and then cryopreserved in liquid nitrogen vapor phase. Analytical flow cytometry was used to check the purity and quantity of each magnetically sorted T cell population. From each sorted fraction, genomic DNA was isolated and quantified by UV absorbance on a Nanodrop 2000c. Worth noting for this clone: Its antigen remains undetermined. It has no much larger one-base neighbor in the sample; base qualities were not kept.

Beyond this particular receptor, the publication reports: Pairwise subsampling indicated that sequencing depth was expected to affect the degree of clonotype sharing among donors. Even with the large sequencing depth, rarefaction of the sorted-subset datasets indicated that sequencing was incomplete. Approximately 5% of naive CD4, 3.5% of naive CD8, about 2.1% of memory CD4, and 0.4% of memory CD8 clonotypes were shared across several donors. Naive subsets generally had larger estimated clonotype richness than memory subsets did. Clonotypes shared by all four sorted-subset donors showed higher generation probabilities than non-shared clonotypes. The genetic and exposure-history diversity represented was limited by the small number of donors. Only blood was sampled, and tissue TCR repertoires likely differ from those in blood.

Sequenced input: naive CD4+ T cells sorted from blood. The cell subset or site tag for this specimen amounts to: CD45RA+ positively selected. The TCR sequence derives from a man aged 25 to 40 in good health.

At the DNA level, the sequence is TGTGCCAGCAGCGTAAACCCAACCAGCGGAAGCTCCTACAATGAGCAGTTCTTC. Its protein product is CASSVNPTSGSSYNEQFF. The chain was built from TRBV9 and TRBJ2-1; the D gene is perhaps TRBD2, from 5 matching bases. The CDR3 has 18 amino acids, counting the end cysteine and phenylalanine. Just CDR3 DNA is preserved here, 54 bases in frame from base 1. V loses 1 base, J loses 0 bases, and the germline ends lie 17 bases apart. From a lookup of the germline V gene, CDR1 and CDR2 are SGDLS and YYNGEE.